This entry lists 32 T cell receptor beta chains sequenced from one sample in a study of identifying expanded T cells in peripheral blood. The protocol was immunoSEQ multiplex PCR, while the TCRdb copy is restricted to in-frame clones and leaves out a portion. The table records 90,000 to 110,000 clones, 88% of them present only once. Sequencing was done on a sample of blood. All receptors derive from a person aged 18 to 75 in good health.

This clone came up a few times. The chain joins TRBV5-6 to TRBJ1-5; D unresolved. The ends were cut back, 2 bases at V and 4 bases at J, with 7 bases in the middle. CDR1 is SGHDT, CDR2 YYEEEE, per germline. This CDR3 comprises 13 residues. The CDR3 DNA sequence: TGTGCCAGCAGCTTCACCGAGAATCAGCCCCAGCATTTT. Translating gives CASSFTENQPQHF.

The rearrangement joins TRBV6-5 to TRBJ2-5; 7 bases agree with TRBD2. Germline CDR1 MNHEY, CDR2 SVGAGI. CDR3 size: 13 residues. With 8 bases clipped from V and 5 bases from J, the junction kept 8 bases outside the gene matches. Here the CDR3 DNA reads TGTGCCAGCTACTCGACTAGCCAGGAGACCCAGTACTTC. Residues: CASYSTSQETQYF.

The table lists this clone with a few counts. The J gene is TRBJ1-4, the V gene TRBV18; no reliable D call. Trimming took off 2 bases at V and 8 bases at J, with 9 bases between the two ends. The CDR3 consists of 13 residues. Germline CDR1 and CDR2: KGHSH and LQKENI. This CDR3 is CASSPMGDEKLFF. The CDR3, as DNA: TGTGCCAGCTCACCAATGGGAGACGAAAAACTGTTTTTT.

The chain is built from TRBV29-1 and TRBJ2-4; D not certain. Trimming took off 4 bases at V and 7 bases at J, with 14 bases between the two ends. Per germline, CDR1 SQVTM and CDR2 ANQGSEA. The CDR3 is 13 residues long. This CDR3 is CSVVPNSGNIQYF. In DNA form, the CDR3 reads TGCAGCGTTGTGCCTAACTCTGGGAACATTCAGTACTTC. Full variable domain (missing parts from reference TRBV29-1 and TRBJ2-4): SAVISQKPSRDICQRGTSLTIQCQVDSQVTMMFWYRQQPGQSLTLIATANQGSEATYESGFVIDKFPISRPNLTFSTLTVSNMSPEDSSIYLCSVVPNSGNIQYFGAGTRLSVL.

The V and J genes are TRBV19 and TRBJ1-2; a weak D match, TRBD1 (6 bases). CDR1 LNHDA and CDR2 SQIVND come from the germline V gene (reference sequence). The CDR3 consists of 14 residues. V lost 2 bases and J 4 bases, leaving 11 bases between the germline ends. CDR3 region: CASSIPGQTYGYTF. In nucleotides, the CDR3 is TGTGCCAGTAGTATACCAGGACAGACCTATGGCTACACCTTC.

V gene TRBV9 combines with J gene TRBJ2-5; TRBD1 or TRBD2 may be the D gene (5 bases each). CDR1 is SGDLS and CDR2 is YYNGEE in the germline V gene. This CDR3 is 13 amino acids long. V lost 2 bases, J lost 5 bases, and 10 bases lay in between. CDR3 sequence reads: CASSVHEGETQYF. The CDR3 region has the DNA TGTGCCAGCAGCGTCCACGAGGGGGAGACCCAGTACTTC. The variable domain in full, completed from reference TRBV9 and TRBJ2-5, reads DSGVTQTPKHLITATGQRVTLRCSPRSGDLSVYWYQQSLDQGLQFLIQYYNGEERAKGNILERFSAQQFPDLHSELNLSSLELGDSALYFCASSVHEGETQYFGPGTRLLVL.

The rearrangement links TRBV15 to TRBJ2-7; TRBD2 agrees at 7 bases. This CDR3 spans 17 amino acids. The V and J ends lost 1 base and 4 bases, in that order; junction bases with no gene match: 13. Germline-derived CDR1 and CDR2 are LNHNV and YYDKDF (reference sequence). The DNA of the CDR3 is TGTGCCACCAGCAGAGTGGTCGGGACTACCGAATCATACGAGCAGTACTTC. It translates to CATSRVVGTTESYEQYF. Supplemented by reference TRBV15 and TRBJ2-7, the full variable domain reads DAMVIQNPRYQVTQFGKPVTLSCSQTLNHNVMYWYQQKSSQAPKLLFHYYDKDFNNEADTPDNFQSRRPNTSFCFLDIRSPGLGDTAMYLCATSRVVGTTESYEQYFGPGTRLTVT.

This chain connects TRBV5-1 to TRBJ2-3; D is ambiguous. Trimming removed 7 bases at V and 0 bases at J, with 6 bases between. The germline V gene encodes CDR1 SGHRS and CDR2 YFSETQ. The CDR3 has 12 amino acids. The CDR3 spells CASARSTDTQYF. The CDR3 DNA sequence: TGCGCCAGCGCCCGAAGCACAGATACGCAGTATTTT.

The CDR3 loop is CASRNSGGNTQYF. The CDR3 bases are TGTGCCAGCAGGAATAGCGGGGGTAATACGCAGTATTTT. The V call is TRBV2, the J call TRBJ2-3, with 9 bases that match TRBD2. CDR3 size: 13 residues. The V and J ends lost 6 bases and 7 bases, in that order; junction bases with no gene match: 5. Looked up from germline, CDR1 is SNHLY and CDR2 is FYNNEI.

The rearrangement links TRBV4-2 to TRBJ2-5; TRBD2 aligns across 11 bases. The closer fit of TRBJ2-7 to the DNA end suggests the J call may be wrong. Per the germline V gene, CDR1 is LGHNA and CDR2 is YNFKEQ. This CDR3 region has 15 residues. The CDR3 protein is CASSQRLAGLYEQYF. As DNA, the CDR3 is TGTGCCAGCAGCCAGAGACTAGCGGGGCTTTACGAGCAGTACTTC.

The V and J genes are TRBV6-5 and TRBJ1-1, with no clear D. The V gene lost 7 bases and the J gene lost 4 bases, with 10 bases spanning the gap. From germline, CDR1 is MNHEY and CDR2 SVGAGI. The CDR3 has 12 residues. The CDR3 DNA is TGTGCCAGCACGGTTGAATCCACTGAAGCTTTCTTT. Translation gives CASTVESTEAFF.

The chain combines TRBV7-3 with TRBJ1-1; D is ambiguous. V lost 5 bases and J 6 bases, leaving 13 bases between the germline ends. Germline V lookup: CDR1 SGHTA, CDR2 FQGTGA. The CDR3 loop spans 13 amino acids. CDR3 sequence: CASSPDGLAEAFF. The CDR3 nucleotides read TGTGCCAGCAGCCCGGACGGACTCGCTGAAGCTTTCTTT.

The gene calls are TRBV4-3 and TRBJ2-1, with 11 bases aligning to TRBD1. CDR3 length: 15 residues. V lost 7 bases, J lost 8 bases, and 10 bases stayed unmatched. CDR1 is LGHNA, CDR2 YSLEER, per germline. The CDR3 DNA follows: TGCGCCAGCACCCTCGGGACAGGGGGTTCGGATGAGCAGTTCTTC. Its translation: CASTLGTGGSDEQFF.

The gene calls are TRBV11-3 and TRBJ1-6; D might be TRBD1 (5 bases). V lost 0 bases and J 8 bases, leaving 5 bases between the germline ends. CDR1 and CDR2 (germline): SGHNT, YENEEA. This CDR3 comprises 13 residues. The CDR3 bases are TGTGCCAGCAGCTTAGACAGGGATTCACCCCTCCACTTT. Translating it yields CASSLDRDSPLHF.

CDR3 sequence (DNA): TGTGCCTGGACCCGGGACAGCTATGGCTACACCTTC. It yields the protein CAWTRDSYGYTF. The rearrangement uses TRBV30 and TRBJ1-2, with TRBD1 matching 7 bases. V shed 4 bases, J shed 4 bases, and the junction held 3 bases outside the gene matches. This CDR3 has 12 amino acids. Per the germline V gene, CDR1 is GTSNPN and CDR2 is SVGIG (reference sequence).

V and J are TRBV6-6 and TRBJ2-5; no definite D call. V was cut by 4 bases and J by 2 bases, with 11 bases left in between. The CDR3 sequence is 14 residues long. Germline V gives CDR1 MNHNY, CDR2 SVGAGI (reference sequence). The CDR3: CASSSPFAQETQYF. The CDR3, as DNA: TGTGCCAGCAGTTCCCCGTTTGCGCAAGAGACCCAGTACTTC.

The chain combines TRBV11-3 with TRBJ2-1, with D uncertain. Trimming removed 2 bases from V and 8 bases from J, with 13 bases in between. Germline V lookup: CDR1 SGHNT, CDR2 YENEEA. The CDR3 is made up of 14 amino acids. CDR3: CASSLPGPKDEQFF. CDR3 DNA sequence: TGTGCCAGCAGCTTACCTGGCCCTAAGGATGAGCAGTTCTTC.

The V call is TRBV7-9, the J call TRBJ2-1, with D tentatively TRBD2 (5 bases). Germline V gene lookup returns CDR1 SEHNR and CDR2 FQNEAQ (reference sequence). This CDR3 comprises 15 residues. V gave up 6 bases and J gave up 2 bases, with 14 bases separating them. The CDR3 sequence: CASSPAGVTYNEQFF. Written as DNA, the CDR3 is TGTGCCAGCAGTCCAGCCGGGGTAACCTACAATGAGCAGTTCTTC.

The chain carries TRBV5-4 and TRBJ2-7, with D uncertain. CDR1 SGHNT and CDR2 YYREEE come from the germline V gene (reference sequence). This CDR3 is 13 amino acids long. Between the trimmed V and J ends, which lost 3 bases and 1 base, there was a span of 8 bases. The DNA of the CDR3 is TGTGCCAGCAGCTGGCGAGATTCCTACGAGCAGTACTTC. Translating gives CASSWRDSYEQYF. Filled out from reference TRBV5-4 and TRBJ2-7, the complete variable domain reads ETGVTQSPTHLIKTRGQQVTLRCSSQSGHNTVSWYQQALGQGPQFIFQYYREEENGRGNFPPRFSGLQFPNYSSELNVNALELDDSALYLCASSWRDSYEQYFGPGTRLTVT.

This sequence joins TRBV11-3 and TRBJ2-7, with a weak D call TRBD2 (5 bases). There are 13 residues in the CDR3. V lost 3 bases and J lost 5, with 11 bases in between. Germline-derived CDR1 and CDR2 are SGHNT and YENEEA. CDR3 coding DNA: TGTGCCAGCAGCTTCCAGAACGGGGACGAGCAGTACTTC. Translated: CASSFQNGDEQYF.

CDR3 bases: TGTGCCAGCAGTTACGTGGGACAGGGGGCGGAGGAGCAGTACTTC. It specifies CASSYVGQGAEEQYF. The chain combines TRBV6-6 with TRBJ2-7; TRBD1 matches 12 bases. The CDR3 is 15 residues long. V gave up 2 bases and J gave up 7 bases; unmatched junction bases: 6. Germline CDR1 and CDR2: MNHNY and SVGAGI (reference sequence).

The chain is built from TRBV9 and TRBJ2-7; 9 nucleotides match TRBD2. The V and J ends lost 0 bases and 4 bases, in that order; junction bases with no gene match: 8. This CDR3 is built from 16 residues. Germline V gene lookup returns CDR1 SGDLS and CDR2 YYNGEE. The CDR3 reads CASSVDGGGGAYEQYF. The CDR3 DNA reads as TGTGCCAGCAGCGTAGACGGCGGCGGGGGGGCATACGAGCAGTACTTC. The complete variable domain, with remaining parts taken from reference TRBV9 and TRBJ2-7, reads DSGVTQTPKHLITATGQRVTLRCSPRSGDLSVYWYQQSLDQGLQFLIQYYNGEERAKGNILERFSAQQFPDLHSELNLSSLELGDSALYFCASSVDGGGGAYEQYFGPGTRLTVT.

The chain links TRBV6-4 to TRBJ2-3; D not certain. Germline CDR1 MRHNA, CDR2 SNTAGT. V lost 2 bases and J 3 bases, leaving 6 bases between the germline ends. The CDR3 is 13 amino acids. The CDR3 bases are TGTGCCAGCAGTGACAGGGTGACAGATACGCAGTATTTT. Translation: CASSDRVTDTQYF.

The chain joins TRBV28 to TRBJ2-4; 9 bases match TRBD1. Germline V gene sequence: CDR1 MDHEN, CDR2 SYDVKM. Losses at the gene ends were 9 bases for V and 6 bases for J; bases not matched to a gene: 6. The CDR3 covers 13 residues. CDR3 coding DNA: TGTGCCAGTGGGGACAGGGTTGGAAACATTCAGTACTTC. This gives the protein CASGDRVGNIQYF. Full variable domain (rest looked up from reference TRBV28 and TRBJ2-4): DVKVTQSSRYLVKRTGEKVFLECVQDMDHENMFWYRQDPGLGLRLIYFSYDVKMKEKGDIPEGYSVSREKKERFSLILESASTNQTSMYLCASGDRVGNIQYFGAGTRLSVL.

V gene TRBV29-1 combines with J gene TRBJ2-7; the match to TRBD2 covers 8 bases. Trimming at V came to 2 bases and at J to 1 base, leaving 1 base not matched to a gene. CDR1 is SQVTM and CDR2 is ANQGSEA in the germline V gene. The CDR3 spans 13 residues. CDR3 nucleotide sequence: TGCAGCGTTGAAAAGCGGGAGTCCTACGAGCAGTACTTC. The encoded protein is CSVEKRESYEQYF.

A single count supports this clone. The chain employs TRBV19 and TRBJ2-6, with 9 bases that match TRBD1. The CDR3 is made up of 17 amino acids. V lost 5 bases to trimming and J lost 2 bases; unmatched junction nucleotides: 7. Germline CDR1 and CDR2: LNHDA and SQIVND (reference sequence). CDR3 bases: TGTGCCAGTAGTTCGGACAGGGGAAAGGCTGGGGCCAACGTCCTGACTTTC. Residues: CASSSDRGKAGANVLTF.

The chain carries TRBV14 and TRBJ2-5; no clear D. Germline V gene data show CDR1 as SGHDN and CDR2 as FVKESK. V dropped 4 bases and J dropped 2 bases, with 8 bases sitting between them. The length of the CDR3 is 13 residues. The CDR3 bases are TGTGCCAGCAGCCTGGGTCTGCAAGAGACCCAGTACTTC. The encoded protein is CASSLGLQETQYF.

The chain has TRBV5-1 and TRBJ1-1; D is undetermined. The CDR3 extends over 14 amino acids. In germline, CDR1 is SGHRS, CDR2 YFSETQ. V was clipped by 0 bases and J by 4 bases, with 10 bases between them. CDR3 nucleotides: TGCGCCAGCAGCTTGGGAGGGTTGGGCACTGAAGCTTTCTTT. This translates into CASSLGGLGTEAFF.

This rearrangement joins TRBV5-1 to TRBJ2-7; possibly TRBD2 for D (5 bases). V lost 1 base and J lost 6, with 5 bases in between. From germline, CDR1 is SGHRS and CDR2 YFSETQ. The CDR3 sequence is 11 residues long. As DNA, the CDR3 is TGCGCCAGCAGCTTGCGGGGCGAGCAGTACTTC. This gives the protein CASSLRGEQYF.

The gene calls are TRBV6-6 and TRBJ2-3; weak D call: TRBD2 (6 bases). The CDR3 length is 13 residues. The germline V and J ends were trimmed by 2 bases and 10 bases, with 13 bases remaining between them. Germline CDR1 is MNHNY and CDR2 is SVGAGI (reference sequence). CDR3: CASSYPGERSQYF. In nucleotides, the CDR3 is TGTGCCAGCAGTTACCCGGGGGAGAGGTCGCAGTATTTT.

The rearrangement joins TRBV19 to TRBJ1-5; D call uncertain. Trimming shortened V by 2 bases and J by 7 bases, and 15 bases separated the two germline ends. This CDR3 comprises 15 residues. From germline, CDR1 is LNHDA and CDR2 SQIVND (reference sequence). The CDR3 DNA reads as TGTGCCAGTAGTATATGGTCCTATGGGCAACAGCCCCAGCATTTT. Translated: CASSIWSYGQQPQHF.

The gene calls are TRBV29-1 and TRBJ2-5; 9 bases agree with TRBD1. Germline V gene data show CDR1 as SQVTM and CDR2 as ANQGSEA. The CDR3 sequence is 14 residues long. V was pared by 7 bases and J by 4 bases, with 10 bases of the junction left unmatched. The DNA of the CDR3 is TGCAGCGCCTCGAACAGGGGGCTCGGAGAGACCCAGTACTTC. Translation gives CSASNRGLGETQYF.